One and the same sample provided the 14 T cell receptor beta chains below, sequenced in a study of Graves' ophthalmopathy and Graves' hyperthyroidism. Beta-chain TCR CDR3 regions were amplified from RNA transcripts. An opening RT-PCR round employed HTBI primers and preceded a second-round multiplex PCR. TCRdb reanalysed the multiplex PCR reads using MiXCR and keeps one entry per CDR3 protein. The table lists around 36,000 distinct CDR3 sequences, around half of them singletons. The sequenced material came from peripheral blood. Every receptor here comes from an adult woman with stable Graves' hyperthyroidism.

In the case of this clonotype: Given the absence of the conserved phenylalanine or tryptophan at the CDR3 end, a read error is likely. The limits of the CDR3 on the DNA are not certain, so only TCRdb's listed CDR3 is given. The V gene is TRBV7-6, the J gene TRBJ2-2; the table assigns TRBD1, which was not confirmed against the DNA. The CDR3 totals 11 residues, both ends included. Per germline, CDR1 SGHVS and CDR2 FNYEAQ. CDR3 amino acids: CASSLEAPGRR.

A few counts support this clonotype. This CDR3 reads CASEGGGRNTEAFF. CDR3 DNA: TGTGCCAGCGAGGGGGGGGGACGGAACACTGAAGCTTTCTTT. The V call is TRBV2, the J call TRBJ1-1, with D possibly matching TRBD1 (6 bases). CDR1 SNHLY and CDR2 FYNNEI come from the germline V gene. V was cut by 8 bases and J by 1 base, with 14 bases left in between. The CDR3 is made up of 14 amino acids. Variable domain in full (rest from reference TRBV2 and TRBJ1-1): EPEVTQTPSHQVTQMGQEVILRCVPISNHLYFYWYRQILGQKVEFLVSFYNNEISEKSEIFDDQFSVERPDGSNFTLKIRSTKLEDSAMYFCASEGGGRNTEAFFGQGTRLTVV.

This clonotype showed up many times. This chain links TRBV29-1 with TRBJ2-2; weak D call: TRBD1 (6 bases). Germline values: CDR1 SQVTM, CDR2 ANQGSEA. V lost 0 bases and J 0 bases, leaving 14 bases between the germline ends. CDR3 length equals 17 residues. The CDR3 bases are TGCAGCGTTGAAGATCCTCCCGGGACACCGAACACCGGGGAGCTGTTTTTT. As protein: CSVEDPPGTPNTGELFF.

This clonotype came up many times. This chain joins TRBV9 and TRBJ1-2; D might be TRBD1 (5 bases). Looked up from germline, CDR1 is SGDLS and CDR2 is YYNGEE. This CDR3 has 15 residues. V shed 0 bases and J shed 8 bases, with 17 bases lying between them. The chain's CDR3 is CASSVDPGGFGGYTF. DNA of the CDR3: TGTGCCAGCAGCGTAGATCCTGGGGGGTTCGGGGGCTACACCTTC.

The gene calls are TRBV20-1 and TRBJ2-5; D is possibly TRBD1 (6 bases). This CDR3 region has 13 residues. V lost 2 bases to trimming and J lost 4 bases, with 11 bases between them. Germline CDR1 DFQATT, CDR2 SNEGSKA (reference sequence). DNA for the CDR3: TGCAGTGCTAGACCAGGGGTGAGAGAGACCCAGTACTTC. Translating it yields CSARPGVRETQYF.

This clonotype was counted at least ten times. V and J are TRBV14 and TRBJ2-3, with a possible D match to TRBD2 (5 bases). Looked up from germline, CDR1 is SGHDN and CDR2 is FVKESK. The V end lost 4 bases, the J end lost 0 bases, and 11 bases lay between the germline ends. This CDR3 contains 15 residues. This CDR3 is CASSRSLGSTDTQYF. The CDR3 DNA sequence: TGTGCCAGCAGCCGCTCACTAGGAAGCACAGATACGCAGTATTTT.

The genes are TRBV24-1 and TRBJ1-5, with 7 bases fitting TRBD1. Looked up from germline, CDR1 is KGHDR and CDR2 is SFDVKD. The CDR3 totals 13 residues. The trim removed 12 bases at V and 9 bases at J, leaving 13 bases unmatched. The CDR3 region is CAAMGQFNGPQHF. The CDR3 DNA is TGTGCCGCTATGGGACAGTTCAATGGGCCCCAGCATTTT.

This chain links TRBV20-1 with TRBJ2-1; 8 bases fit TRBD2. V lost 6 bases and J lost 3; bases outside the gene matches: 7. CDR3 length equals 14 residues. Germline V CDR1 and CDR2: DFQATT, SNEGSKA (reference sequence). The CDR3 loop is CSAIQTSDYNEQFF. In DNA, the CDR3 is TGCAGTGCCATACAGACTAGCGACTACAATGAGCAGTTCTTC.

CDR3 in DNA: TGTGCCACCGAGGGAAGCGGGAGAGAGACCCAGTACTTC. The encoded protein is CATEGSGRETQYF. The chain combines TRBV24-1 with TRBJ2-5; TRBD2 agrees at 8 bases. The CDR3 consists of 13 residues. Losses at the gene ends were 9 bases for V and 4 bases for J; bases not matched to a gene: 6. CDR1 KGHDR and CDR2 SFDVKD come from the germline V gene.

The rearrangement joins TRBV7-9 to TRBJ2-5; D ambiguous. The CDR3 has 13 amino acids. With 10 bases removed from V and 5 bases from J, the gap between germline ends came to 17 bases. CDR1 and CDR2 from the germline V gene are SEHNR and FQNEAQ (reference sequence). CDR3 nucleotides: TGTGCCACCAGTGATTTGGGTCGGGAGACCCAGTACTTC. This encodes CATSDLGRETQYF.

Many counts were recorded for this clonotype. The chain uses TRBV27 and TRBJ2-3; TRBD2 agrees at 11 bases. V was pared by 7 bases and J by 9 bases, with 12 bases of the junction left unmatched. The CDR3 length is 15 residues. Germline CDR1 MNHEY, CDR2 SMNVEV (reference sequence). CDR3 sequence reads: CASKGLAERPRTQYF. Written as DNA, the CDR3 is TGTGCCAGCAAGGGACTAGCGGAGAGGCCCCGCACGCAGTATTTT.

This clonotype is categorized as medium-sized. The V call is TRBV15, the J call TRBJ1-1; TRBD1 is a possible D gene (5 bases). The germline V gene encodes CDR1 LNHNV and CDR2 YYDKDF (reference sequence). V dropped 11 bases and J dropped 3 bases, with 13 bases sitting between them. This CDR3 comprises 12 residues. CDR3 sequence: CASGGLDTEAFF. The CDR3 DNA follows: TGTGCCTCCGGGGGGTTGGACACTGAAGCTTTCTTT.

This clonotype came up many times. The V gene is TRBV6-5, the J gene TRBJ2-5; 7 nucleotides agree with TRBD1. Germline V gene data show CDR1 as MNHEY and CDR2 as SVGAGI. Trimming took 0 bases from V and 0 from J; bases not matched to a gene: 4. This CDR3 has 16 residues. The CDR3 DNA sequence: TGTGCCAGCAGTTACTCGCCCGGGACAGACCAAGAGACCCAGTACTTC. Its translation: CASSYSPGTDQETQYF.

This clonotype was seen more than once but under ten times. This may be a read error: a much more frequent sequence differs by one nucleotide. V and J are TRBV9 and TRBJ2-6; a weak D match, TRBD1 (5 bases). The CDR3 is 15 amino acids. CDR1 is SGDLS, CDR2 YYNGEE, per germline. Between the trimmed V and J ends, which lost 0 bases and 15 bases, there was a span of 19 bases. CDR3 in amino acids: CASSVGGSGASALTF. CDR3 DNA sequence: TGTGCCAGCAGCGTAGGGGGCTCTGGGGCCAGCGCCCTGACTTTC.